A selection of T cell receptor beta chains follows, all from one sample in a study of blood T cell repertoires in COVID-19. Here immunoSEQ multiplex PCR was the method, and the copy in TCRdb shows in-frame clones only, minus some. This repertoire shows 55,000 to 75,000 clones, 60% to 85% found once; its top ten account for under 30%. The sample taken for sequencing was peripheral blood. The receptors shown here come from a human donor in a cohort sampled during active COVID-19. Each CDR3 is given without its conserved first and last residue. Each record gives: V gene, J gene, CDR3 protein.

v_gene: TRBV6-6
j_gene: TRBJ1-2
CDR3aa: ASSAGGTGGSGYT

v_gene: TRBV28
j_gene: TRBJ1-1
CDR3aa: ASTGGGVGTEAF

v_gene: TRBV5-1
j_gene: TRBJ2-5
CDR3aa: ASSLGQGLGETQY

v_gene: TRBV9
j_gene: TRBJ2-1
CDR3aa: ASSVGLAGEWNEQF

v_gene: TRBV13
j_gene: TRBJ1-3
CDR3aa: ASRLRGNTIY

v_gene: TRBV9
j_gene: TRBJ2-5
CDR3aa: ASSASGWGETQY

v_gene: TRBV3-1/TRBV3-2
j_gene: TRBJ2-3
CDR3aa: ASSQEGGGAVLLDTQY

v_gene: TRBV2
j_gene: TRBJ1-5
CDR3aa: ASSEVGRDVGQPQH

v_gene: TRBV19
j_gene: TRBJ2-2
CDR3aa: ASSIGRQGLNTGELF

v_gene: TRBV5-1
j_gene: TRBJ1-5
CDR3aa: ASSLRQGADQPQH

v_gene: TRBV7-9
j_gene: TRBJ2-5
CDR3aa: ASAQGAGGTQY

v_gene: TRBV19
j_gene: TRBJ1-5
CDR3aa: ASSIRQGQPQH

v_gene: TRBV5-1
j_gene: TRBJ2-5
CDR3aa: ASSLAGYQETQY

v_gene: TRBV24-1
j_gene: TRBJ2-1
CDR3aa: ATSDSSSGRENEQF

v_gene: TRBV3-1/TRBV3-2
j_gene: TRBJ1-1
CDR3aa: ASSQVGGSTEAF

v_gene: TRBV4-1
j_gene: TRBJ2-6
CDR3aa: ASSQTPRGTGANVLT

v_gene: TRBV10-3
j_gene: TRBJ2-5
CDR3aa: AISDPGRRGKETQY

v_gene: TRBV7-2
j_gene: TRBJ2-3
CDR3aa: ASSLGTSGGSTDTQY

v_gene: TRBV29-1
j_gene: TRBJ2-3
CDR3aa: SVKAGNTQY

v_gene: TRBV19
j_gene: TRBJ1-2
CDR3aa: ASRLGTAGYGYT

v_gene: TRBV5-6
j_gene: TRBJ2-4
CDR3aa: ASSYERGNIQY

v_gene: TRBV28
j_gene: TRBJ2-1
CDR3aa: ASRSGRERNEQF

v_gene: TRBV18
j_gene: TRBJ1-2
CDR3aa: ASSPRAPDLYGYT

v_gene: TRBV28
j_gene: TRBJ1-2
CDR3aa: ASSLQSRGSNYGYT

v_gene: TRBV18
j_gene: TRBJ1-6
CDR3aa: ASSPLSPGGLIPLH

v_gene: TRBV5-1
j_gene: TRBJ1-2
CDR3aa: ASSLEGTQTGYT

v_gene: TRBV23-1
j_gene: TRBJ1-5
CDR3aa: ASWPDRVPNQPQH

v_gene: TRBV5-1
j_gene: TRBJ2-1
CDR3aa: ASSLGGLGNNEQF

v_gene: TRBV7-8
j_gene: TRBJ1-4
CDR3aa: ASSLQGSGEKLF

v_gene: TRBV18
j_gene: TRBJ2-1
CDR3aa: ASSPGGGAGAYNEQF

v_gene: TRBV6-5
j_gene: TRBJ2-1
CDR3aa: ASRPDRDSYNEQF

v_gene: TRBV2
j_gene: TRBJ2-5
CDR3aa: ASTRDSATVETQY

v_gene: TRBV2
j_gene: TRBJ2-3
CDR3aa: ASSRDRGLTDTQY

v_gene: TRBV6-6
j_gene: TRBJ1-5
CDR3aa: ASSYSGGAQPQH

v_gene: TRBV19
j_gene: TRBJ2-6
CDR3aa: ASSIHIPSGANVLT

v_gene: TRBV6-5
j_gene: TRBJ1-6
CDR3aa: ASSSDQINSPLH

v_gene: TRBV7-8
j_gene: TRBJ2-4
CDR3aa: ASRSGQGSIQY

v_gene: TRBV7-8
j_gene: TRBJ1-6
CDR3aa: ASSEGQGLYNSPLH

v_gene: TRBV5-6
j_gene: TRBJ1-5
CDR3aa: ASSLVRSDSNQPQH

v_gene: TRBV25-1
j_gene: TRBJ2-1
CDR3aa: ASSESLSGYNEQF

v_gene: TRBV5-1
j_gene: TRBJ1-2
CDR3aa: ASSPTGGNYGYT

v_gene: TRBV23-1
j_gene: TRBJ1-4
CDR3aa: ASRPPGQVNEKLF

v_gene: TRBV19
j_gene: TRBJ2-7
CDR3aa: ASSLQRSYEQY

v_gene: TRBV3-1/TRBV3-2
j_gene: TRBJ2-3
CDR3aa: ASSQVTGVSDTQY

v_gene: TRBV4-2
j_gene: TRBJ2-5
CDR3aa: ASSQDPGAGGYQETQY

v_gene: TRBV5-3
j_gene: TRBJ2-4
CDR3aa: ARSLGTSGGAANIQY

v_gene: TRBV5-1
j_gene: TRBJ2-5
CDR3aa: ASSSGGAQETQY

v_gene: TRBV7-2
j_gene: TRBJ2-7
CDR3aa: ASSQRGGKNEQY

v_gene: TRBV4-2
j_gene: TRBJ2-3
CDR3aa: ASSQVTAGGVDTQY

v_gene: TRBV5-6
j_gene: TRBJ1-2
CDR3aa: ASSPGGGAGGYT

v_gene: TRBV11-2
j_gene: TRBJ1-1
CDR3aa: ASSARTVMNTEAF

v_gene: TRBV19
j_gene: TRBJ2-7
CDR3aa: ASSSGYEQY

v_gene: TRBV25-1
j_gene: TRBJ2-1
CDR3aa: ASSEGTGTYNEQF

v_gene: TRBV30
j_gene: TRBJ1-3
CDR3aa: ASPNGNTIY